This T cell receptor beta chain was recovered during a study of somatic mutations in cytotoxic T cells in rheumatoid arthritis. Study details: Collection of patient blood (under 34 ml EDTA) took place right after diagnosis, before any treatment.

Worth noting for this clone: Its antigen is still unknown.

The assay was immunoSEQ multiplex PCR, and TCRdb's table has in-frame clones only and misses some. The sample carries 15,000 to 20,000 clones, 79% recorded once. Study-wide points: For rheumatoid arthritis patients, the slight TRBV07 underrepresentation lacked multiple-comparison adjustment.

This CDR3 has 14 amino acids. V was pared by 6 bases and J by 5 bases, with 13 bases between. Germline CDR1 is SNHLY and CDR2 is FYNNEI. The sample consisted of CD8+ T cells sorted from blood. The TCR comes from an adult with rheumatoid arthritis. This sequence joins TRBV2 and TRBJ1-4, with D perhaps TRBD1 (5 bases). The CDR3 nucleotides are TGTGCCAGCAGCCCGGGACCGGTAAATGAAAAACTGTTTTTT. Translated, it gives CASSPGPVNEKLFF.